This paragraph reports one T cell receptor beta chain. The CDR3 has 15 amino acids. V was clipped by 6 bases and J by 9 bases; unmatched bases: 11. Germline CDR1 reads SNHLY; CDR2 reads FYNNEI. The data stem from a study of shared clonotypes between healthy human individuals. Clones were sequenced by immunoSEQ multiplex PCR, and TCRdb holds only the in-frame ones, with some missing. The table lists around 2.1 million clones, roughly 91% of them singletons, with more than 1.5% in the top ten. Naive CD8 populations comprised CD45RO-negative cells positively selected for CCR7, excluding terminally differentiated effector memory CD45RA+ cells.

The sequenced material came from naive CD8+ T cells from PBMCs. The TCR comes from a man aged 18 to 35 in good health. Some clones in this sample may be carry-over from other donors' samples. The chain joins TRBV2 to TRBJ2-1, with TRBD2 matching 10 bases. For the CDR3, the DNA is TGTGCCAGCAGACCTTCTAGCGGGAGAGGGGGTGAGCAGTTCTTC. Protein sequence: CASRPSSGRGGEQFF. The full variable domain, in which reference TRBV2 and TRBJ2-1 provide the parts outside the CDR3, is EPEVTQTPSHQVTQMGQEVILRCVPISNHLYFYWYRQILGQKVEFLVSFYNNEISEKSEIFDDQFSVERPDGSNFTLKIRSTKLEDSAMYFCASRPSSGRGGEQFFGPGTRLTVL.